This TCR beta chain was obtained from a study of shared T cell receptors in the human thymus. Only in-frame clones appear in the TCRdb table, and some are missing; sequencing was by immunoSEQ multiplex PCR. The repertoire holds some 640,000 clones, with around 87% as singletons. This clone was observed a single time. A further study also used this sample, focusing on human thymus T cells. That investigation notes: Resections that were taken during corrective heart surgery supplied the thymus tissue.

The sequencing input was thymocytes. The clonotype comes from a boy less than two years old with a congenital heart defect.

This CDR3 is CATMGGTGVPYGYTF. Written as DNA, the CDR3 is TGTGCCACCATGGGTGGGACAGGAGTACCCTATGGCTACACCTTC. V is TRBV19 and J is TRBJ1-2; 8 positions match TRBD1. Germline assignment: CDR1 LNHDA and CDR2 SQIVND (reference sequence). CDR3 size: 15 residues. Trimming cost V 10 bases and J 4 bases; bases outside gene matches: 14.